The 11 T cell receptor beta chains below all came from one sample that was sequenced in a study of response to subunit inactivated influenza vaccine. TCRdb re-called the RT-PCR reads through MiXCR, storing one row per CDR3 protein. The table has 650,000 to 700,000 distinct CDR3 sequences, around a sixth seen once; the top ten hold about 9.9%. The sample was PBMCs from blood, taken less than 13 days after vaccination. The receptor set was obtained from a man aged 45 to 65 who received an inactivated influenza vaccine.

This clonotype has at least ten counts. The chain combines TRBV5-6 with TRBJ2-5; no reliable D call. The CDR3 is 13 residues long. V was clipped by 4 bases and J by 2 bases, with 9 bases between them. In germline, CDR1 is SGHDT, CDR2 YYEEEE. The CDR3 region has the DNA TGTGCCAGCAGCCCGCTCGAGCAAGAGACCCAGTACTTC. Translated: CASSPLEQETQYF. The full variable domain, its missing parts supplied by reference TRBV5-6 and TRBJ2-5, is DAGVTQSPTHLIKTRGQQVTLRCSPKSGHDTVSWYQQALGQGPQFIFQYYEEEERQRGNFPDRFSGHQFPNYSSELNVNALLLGDSALYLCASSPLEQETQYFGPGTRLLVL.

The chain has TRBV6-2 or TRBV6-3 and TRBJ1-4; D perhaps matches TRBD1 (5 bases). Germline V gene sequence: CDR1 MNHEY, CDR2 SVGEGT. The CDR3 has 13 residues. V dropped 8 bases and J dropped 6 bases, with 13 bases sitting between them. CDR3 sequence reads: CASQRGSDEKLFF. CDR3 coding DNA: TGTGCCAGCCAACGGGGGTCGGATGAAAAACTGTTTTTT.

This clonotype was observed a single time. The V gene is TRBV7-2, the J gene TRBJ2-7; D is possibly TRBD2 (5 bases). The CDR3 is 15 residues long. The germline CDR1 and CDR2 sequences are SGHTA and FQGNSA. V dropped 5 bases and J dropped 3 bases, with 17 bases sitting between them. The CDR3 spells CASSLGPGSIYEQYF. The CDR3 bases are TGTGCCAGCAGCCTCGGCCCGGGATCAATCTACGAGCAGTACTTC.

The CDR3, as DNA: TGTGCCAGCAGCCCCCGACAGGCCCCGGCAGATACGCAGTATTTT. Encoded protein: CASSPRQAPADTQYF. V and J are TRBV7-2 and TRBJ2-3; possible D gene TRBD1, 6 bases. This CDR3 region has 15 residues. CDR1 SGHTA and CDR2 FQGNSA come from the germline V gene. V gave up 5 bases and J gave up 4 bases, with 16 bases separating them.

This clonotype was recorded at least ten times. V gene TRBV15 combines with J gene TRBJ2-3; no firm D call. Per germline, CDR1 LNHNV and CDR2 YYDKDF (reference sequence). The CDR3 is 13 amino acids. Trimming took off 2 bases at V and 5 bases at J, with 8 bases between the two ends. The CDR3 protein is CATSRQQRDTQYF. As DNA, the CDR3 is TGTGCCACCAGCAGACAACAAAGAGATACGCAGTATTTT.

V usage is TRBV20-1 and J usage is TRBJ2-3, with D hard to call. CDR3 length: 15 amino acids. Germline V gene data show CDR1 as DFQATT and CDR2 as SNEGSKA (reference sequence). The germline V and J ends were trimmed by 1 base and 2 bases, with 13 bases remaining between them. The chain's CDR3 is CSARVTLRLTDTQYF. Here the CDR3 DNA reads TGCAGTGCTAGAGTTACTCTTCGGCTCACAGATACGCAGTATTTT.

J is TRBJ2-7 and V is TRBV14; D possibly corresponds to TRBD1 (5 bases). V gave up 4 bases and J gave up 1 base, with 11 bases separating them. This CDR3 region has 14 residues. Germline V gene data show CDR1 as SGHDN and CDR2 as FVKESK. The CDR3 here is CASSRQGISYEQYF. CDR3 DNA sequence: TGTGCCAGCAGCCGTCAGGGAATTTCCTACGAGCAGTACTTC. Full variable domain (outside the CDR3, taken from reference TRBV14 and TRBJ2-7): EAGVTQFPSHSVIEKGQTVTLRCDPISGHDNLYWYRRVMGKEIKFLLHFVKESKQDESGMPNNRFLAERTGGTYSTLKVQPAELEDSGVYFCASSRQGISYEQYFGPGTRLTVT.

A few counts support this clonotype. The genes are TRBV6-5 and TRBJ2-3, with TRBD2 identical over 9 bases. CDR3 length: 16 amino acids. The V and J ends lost 2 bases and 1 base, in that order; junction bases with no gene match: 4. The germline V gene has CDR1 MNHEY and CDR2 SVGAGI. The CDR3 loop is CASSYTLAGGTDTQYF. Written as DNA, the CDR3 is TGTGCCAGCAGTTACACATTAGCGGGAGGCACAGATACGCAGTATTTT.

This clonotype has a handful of counts. The chain uses TRBV3-1 and TRBJ1-1; D not resolved. The CDR3 has 16 residues. Trimming removed 5 bases at V and 1 base at J, with 17 bases between. Germline V lookup: CDR1 LGHDT, CDR2 YNNKEL (reference sequence). The CDR3 loop is CASSSYGRRENTEAFF. The CDR3 nucleotides are TGTGCCAGCAGCTCCTACGGGCGACGGGAGAACACTGAAGCTTTCTTT.

V is TRBV7-2 and J is TRBJ2-1; 7 bases agree with TRBD2. Germline V gene data show CDR1 as SGHTA and CDR2 as FQGNSA. This CDR3 contains 13 residues. Germline trimming cut 4 bases from V and 10 bases from J; bases unmatched to any gene: 7. The CDR3 loop reads CASSSPAGVEQFF. As DNA, the CDR3 is TGTGCCAGCAGCTCCCCCGCGGGGGTCGAGCAGTTCTTC.

In its sample, this clonotype was seen a few times. The chain is built from TRBV7-9 and TRBJ2-5, with D possibly matching TRBD1 (6 bases). This CDR3 spans 14 amino acids. From germline, CDR1 is SEHNR and CDR2 FQNEAQ (reference sequence). Trimming left V 2 bases short and J 5 bases short, with 12 bases between. This chain's CDR3 is CASSLRTAEETQYF. CDR3 nucleotides: TGTGCCAGCAGCTTAAGGACAGCTGAGGAGACCCAGTACTTC.